Reported below is one TCR beta chain. This receptor's antigen is unknown. The record has no base qualities; no much larger clone is one base away. Receptor amplification or capture employed the immunoSEQ multiplex PCR assay. The multiplex PCR relied on a mix of 60 forward primers for TCR Vbeta segments and 13 reverse primers for TCR Jbeta segments. Amplification of the CDR3 region of rearranged TCR beta genes was performed with a multiplex PCR assay on genomic DNA. On the Illumina HiSeq System, the amplified TCR beta libraries were sequenced as 87-base-pair reads. Under the source paper's analysis protocol: Across the 700 or so repertoires, a later analysis counted approximately 75 million unique TCR beta chains, around 11 million of which were shared by at least two donors. To remove PCR and sequencing errors, raw reads were error-corrected and collapsed into unique sequences using a nearest-neighbor algorithm that merged closely related sequences. CDR3 sequences were aligned to IMGT reference sequences to assign V, D and J gene segments. Each retained sequence needed at least a six-nucleotide match to both a V gene segment and a J gene segment. Rearrangements were classified as productive when the CDR3 lacked stop codons and remained in frame with V and J, and all other rearrangements were classified as non-productive. Following IMGT convention, CDR3 was defined as the stretch from the second conserved V-encoded cysteine up to the conserved J-encoded phenylalanine. The earlier analysis of about 590 of the donors excluded sequences that lacked an unambiguous match to a single V gene segment. In an earlier analysis of approximately 590 of the donors, V segments were called functional above 56.7% productive rearrangements and were called segregating when the between-donor standard deviation exceeded 5%. A statistical classification framework was built to diagnose cytomegalovirus status from the catalog of TCR beta chain sequences. In a later analysis, V and J genes were assigned by comparing TCR nucleotide sequences against IMGT/GENE-DB human TR gene sequences. In a later analysis, CDR3 sequences and most-parsimonious VDJ recombination scenarios were assigned using the TCRdist pipeline. In a later analysis, every TCR beta chain was defined by the combination of its CDR3 amino acid sequence and its V-gene family, and reads without a unique V-gene family were dropped. A later analysis removed 500 to 600 highly shared, low-generation-probability nucleotide sequences to deal with suspected cross-contamination and a sequencing artifact. In a later analysis, a clonal expansion index was calculated for each public chain from normalized within-repertoire ranks of inferred template counts. Generation probabilities in a later analysis came from a VDJ recombination model fitted to out-of-frame rearrangements, and those results were checked against IGoR. Hypergeometric tests were used in a later analysis to score TCR-TCR, TCR-HLA and TCR-CMV co-occurrence, with a repertoire-size bias correction applied to the TCR pairs. A later analysis estimated false discovery rates by permuting HLA or CMV assignments 20 times. In a later analysis, co-occurring TCRs were grouped with DBSCAN, and TCRdist sequence similarity was added when clustering was performed within HLA-allele-positive subsets. Co-occurrence clustering excluded repertoires with fewer than 30,000 or more than 120,000 public chains, plus five with anomalous nucleotide sharing. In its TCRdb copy, this immuneACCESS table keeps in-frame sequences only and misses some clones. Where compared with another copy, unresolved V genes explain less than half of these, and the others have no known cause. The V and J calls and clone size come from that table; D and trimming were worked out from the DNA. For this sample the table gives approximately 160,000 clones, of which over 80% were detected only once. Roughly 1.9% of the sample is held by the ten biggest clonotypes.

This entry comes from a study of cytomegalovirus exposure and HLA in healthy donors (dated by TCRdb to 2016 to 2017). General notes on the study: An earlier analysis of roughly 630 of the donors reported 250 to 300 Gb of sequence data and some 120 million unique TCR beta sequences from about 179 million T cells. Along with the approximately 600-subject first cohort, a separate validation cohort of over 90 different subjects was used. An earlier analysis of 587 of the donors used high-throughput TCR beta sequencing to judge whether each TCR beta V gene segment behaved as functional or pseudogenic. Among about 400 genotyped donors of the cohort, an average of roughly 230,000 unique TCR beta nucleotide sequences was sequenced per donor, of which about 19% were non-productive. The number of donors typed differed by locus, with about 620-630 for A, B, C, DRB1 and DQB1, approximately 500 for DQA1, some 570 for DPA1, and 450 to 480 for DPB1. The study was designed to test whether signatures of past pathogen exposure could be identified by cataloging public T cell receptors. Both class I and class II loci were covered by HLA typing, at four-digit resolution. Donor age, sex, ethnicity and CMV serostatus were collected together with the repertoire data. An early release that covered some 630 HLA-typed donors contained around 330 gigabases of sequencing data and about 93 million unique TCR sequences. The genetic ancestry cluster associated with self-reported Caucasian donors included over 65% of the approximately 410 genotyped donors. A later genetic analysis used genome-wide SNP genotypes for about 65% of the 666 donors, treating that subset as a discovery cohort. In a later analysis, previously published TCR beta repertoires from about 670 donors were re-analyzed and high-resolution HLA genotyping was added so that TCR occurrence patterns could be studied. Every discovery cohort repertoire had been produced on one sequencing platform. The study used immunosequencing to profile the T cell repertoires of under 700 subjects and linked those repertoires to cytomegalovirus serostatus. A handful of DR-DQ haplotypes were handled as single units for association and clustering because linkage in the cohort was strong. The study combined high-throughput TCR immunosequencing, statistical association of individual TCRs with disease status, and machine learning to predict cytomegalovirus infection status. Rather than using new phenotypic data, the later analysis identified candidate immune exposures from TCR beta sequences and from how often those sequences occurred across donors. The investigation overall reported the following: When HLA alleles, especially DR and DQ, strongly co-occurred, attributing TCR associations to individual alleles was difficult. HLA typing was unavailable for some donors at each locus, so association tests used only the typed subset. According to a later genetic analysis, donors in an Asian-associated ancestry cluster had fewer N-insertions in productive TCRs than the approximately 630-donor mean. Cytomegalovirus status was reported to be diagnosed by the classifier with high specificity and sensitivity in both the original and validation cohorts. The earlier analysis of some 560 of the donors excluded approximately 15 rarely observed V segments, including chromosome 9 orphons, because counts were too low. In a later genetic analysis, a missense DCLRE1C variant was associated with V-gene and J-gene trimming of TCR beta chains, and the association was replicated in an independent cohort. In a later analysis, TCR association rates were found to vary across HLA loci, with the most associated TCRs seen for DRB1 alleles and the fewest for HLA-C alleles. In an earlier analysis of approximately 590 of the donors, most TCR beta V segments were observed in productive rearrangements about 87% or about 30% of the time, broadly matching IMGT annotations. A further reported finding was that TCR beta sequences accurately predicted the HLA-A and HLA-B alleles for most subjects in the first cohort. A group of highly shared sequence variants was considered likely to be a technical artifact of the sequencing pipeline. Sequencing depth was assumed to be roughly uniform across donors in the presence/absence analyses, though that assumption may not hold. A later analysis reported that several top co-occurrence clusters appeared linked to parvovirus B19, influenza, CMV and Epstein-Barr virus. The 87-base-pair reads could not distinguish some IMGT-functional V segments, including TRBV6-2 and TRBV6-3, so those segments were excluded. The study gave a list of 150 to 200 TCR beta chains associated with cytomegalovirus. The only immune exposure information available for the cohort was CMV serostatus. A later analysis associated some 17,000 TCR beta sequences with specific HLA alleles at a false discovery rate of 0.05. The authors suggested that the approach could potentially be generalized to other disease states and immunological phenotypes. The cohort was sequenced for TCR beta chains only, and without alpha or paired-chain data the features that could be detected were limited. In vitro tests confirmed that a few of the cytomegalovirus-associated TCR beta chains recognize cytomegalovirus antigens. Correlated functional status among segregating V segments might reflect linkage disequilibrium, but an unknown experimental factor could not be ruled out. A later analysis found that HLA-associated TCR beta chains were more clonally expanded and had lower generation probabilities than equally common non-associated chains. Across donors, most TCR sequences were observed very rarely, whereas some public TCRs were present in many individuals. Most CMV-associated TCR beta chains appeared to be HLA-restricted in a later analysis, and the HLA associations seemed to be driven largely by CMV exposure.

The cohort comprised some 680 healthy bone marrow donors. At the time of sampling, every cohort member was nominally healthy, though immune exposures that went unrecorded were likely present. CMV serostatus was recorded as positive for around 300 and negative for 352 of the 666 cohort members, whereas no CMV serostatus was recorded for the donor in question. Each donor provided a peripheral blood sample, and peripheral blood mononuclear cells were used for TCR beta sequencing. Genomic DNA was extracted from the blood cell samples with the Qiagen DNeasy Blood Extraction Kit. The CDR3 starts with the cysteine, ends with the phenylalanine, and has 15 residues. Solely the CDR3 DNA is kept, with 45 bases framed from the first base. The junction carries 13 bases between V and J, which are trimmed by 0 bases and 9 bases respectively. CDR1 and CDR2 are drawn from the germline V gene: SGDLS, YYNGEE.

The sequenced sample consisted of PBMCs. This TCR derives from a human donor in good health. Here the chain combines TRBV9 and TRBJ1-6, with TRBD1 tentatively as D gene (6 bases match). The bases read TGTGCCAGCAGCGTAGAGGGGGTTACGGGTTCACCCCTCCACTTT. It is translated as CASSVEGVTGSPLHF.